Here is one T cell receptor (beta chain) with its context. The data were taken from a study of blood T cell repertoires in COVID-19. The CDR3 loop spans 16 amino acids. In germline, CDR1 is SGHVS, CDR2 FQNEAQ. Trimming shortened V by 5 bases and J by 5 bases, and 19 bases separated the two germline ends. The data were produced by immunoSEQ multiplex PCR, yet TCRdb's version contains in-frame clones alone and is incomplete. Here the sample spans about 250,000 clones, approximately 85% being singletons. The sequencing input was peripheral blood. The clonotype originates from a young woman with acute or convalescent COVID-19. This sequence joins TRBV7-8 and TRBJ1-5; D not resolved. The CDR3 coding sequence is TGTGCCAGCAGCCCAACCGTCCGGGGAGCGGATCAGCCCCAGCATTTT. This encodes CASSPTVRGADQPQHF.